Below, one T cell receptor (beta chain) is given with its context. The antigen is unknown. Treatment: 19 received Ad26.COV2.S at low or high dose, single or two shots; about 5 received placebo; per-sample allocation not given. Day 63 after the first injection of vaccine or placebo was the sampling time. Boston hosted the donor, who was an adult aged 18-55 years. The germline V gene encodes CDR1 SGHTA and CDR2 FQGNSA. The CDR3 has 14 residues. Unmatched junction bases numbered 5, after V lost 3 bases and J lost 4 bases. This sample was taken from a study of Ad26.COV2.S vaccination and SARS-CoV-2 variants. Using immunoSEQ multiplex PCR, the repertoire was profiled, and TCRdb retains in-frame clones only, with some absent. The sample includes about 400,000 clones, roughly 90% of them seen just once. Study outcomes and limitations: Substantial post-vaccination breadth of spike-specific CD8+ and CD4+ T cell responses was reported.

This TCR came from a person between 18 and 59 years old who received the Ad26.COV2.S COVID-19 vaccine or a placebo. This chain links TRBV7-2 with TRBJ2-5; 7 nucleotides match TRBD2. The source was peripheral blood, collected in a trial of Ad26.COV2.S vaccine versus placebo. CDR3 bases: TGTGCCAGCAGCTTGAAGCGGGGTGCAGAGACCCAGTACTTC. As protein: CASSLKRGAETQYF.